This TCR beta chain was captured by sequencing in a study of T cells in Graves' hyperthyroidism and ophthalmopathy. Study context: Peripheral blood sampling occurred at initial diagnosis, before any treatment.

Amplified TCR beta CDR3 regions came from RNA transcripts. The HTBI primer set drove a first-round RT-PCR of the TCR CDR3. MiXCR, applied by TCRdb to the multiplex PCR reads, yields one record per CDR3 protein. The table lists 560,000 or so distinct CDR3 sequences, just under 20% of them singletons. Ophthalmopathy patients all had a Clinical Activity Score of at least 3, a NOSPECS grade of at least 4 and disease under 3 months old. With respect to this clonotype: Its antigen remains unknown.

Regarding the study as a whole: Most expanded thyroid clonotypes above 0.001 also appeared in blood. From stable hyperthyroidism, ophthalmopathy was set apart by a 13 V-J model.

V was pared by 4 bases and J by 2 bases, with 12 bases of the junction left unmatched. CDR3 length: 17 residues. Germline V CDR1 and CDR2: LNHNV, YYDKDF (reference sequence). The sample consisted of blood. The chain has TRBV15 and TRBJ2-5; TRBD2 matches at 8 bases. The clonotype comes from a middle-aged man with Graves' ophthalmopathy. The CDR3 DNA sequence: TGTGCCACCAGCAAAGGCGGGCGCGGGGGGCCACAAGAGACCCAGTACTTC. This sequence encodes CATSKGGRGGPQETQYF.